The entry below describes one TCR beta chain. No antigen is known for it. The sample originates from a study of cytomegalovirus exposure and HLA in healthy donors. Study information: An early release of data contained about 85 million unique TCRs, which came from HLA-typed donors.

Primers: 60 Vbeta forward and 13 Jbeta reverse. Method: immunoSEQ multiplex PCR; TCRdb's copy keeps in-frame clones and lacks some. The sample shows 70,000 to 100,000 clones, and just over 5.5% sits with its ten largest clones. The CDR3 has 13 amino acids. V was pared by 6 bases and J by 5 bases, with 8 bases between. Germline values: CDR1 LGHNT, CDR2 FRNRAP. General study results and limits: Rarity held for most TCR sequences, but there were some public TCRs that occurred in many donors. It was taken for granted in presence/absence analyses that sequencing depth across donors was roughly uniform.

The specimen sequenced was PBMCs. The gene calls are TRBV12-5 and TRBJ1-6, with a weak D call TRBD1 (6 bases). This TCR was sampled from a girl aged 10 to 17 in good health and CMV-seropositive. In DNA, the CDR3 is TGTGCTAGTGGCGGACAGAATAATTCACCCCTCCACTTT. This gives the protein CASGGQNNSPLHF. Using reference TRBV12-5 and TRBJ1-6 for the parts outside the CDR3, the full variable domain is DARVTQTPRHKVTEMGQEVTMRCQPILGHNTVFWYRQTMMQGLELLAYFRNRAPLDDSGMPKDRFSAEMPDATLATLKIQPSEPRDSAVYFCASGGQNNSPLHFGNGTRLTVT.